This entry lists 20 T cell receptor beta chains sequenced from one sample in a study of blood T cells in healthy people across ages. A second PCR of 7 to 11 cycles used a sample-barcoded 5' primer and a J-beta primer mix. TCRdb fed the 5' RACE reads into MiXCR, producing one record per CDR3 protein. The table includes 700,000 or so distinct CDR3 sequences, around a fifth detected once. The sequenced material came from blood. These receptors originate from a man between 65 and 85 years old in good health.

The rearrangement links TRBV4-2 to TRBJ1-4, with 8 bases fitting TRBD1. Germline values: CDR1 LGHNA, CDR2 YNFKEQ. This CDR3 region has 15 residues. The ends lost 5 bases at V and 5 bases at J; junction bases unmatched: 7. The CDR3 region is CASSGGTGKNEKLFF. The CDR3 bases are TGTGCCAGCAGCGGTGGGACAGGCAAAAATGAAAAACTGTTTTTT.

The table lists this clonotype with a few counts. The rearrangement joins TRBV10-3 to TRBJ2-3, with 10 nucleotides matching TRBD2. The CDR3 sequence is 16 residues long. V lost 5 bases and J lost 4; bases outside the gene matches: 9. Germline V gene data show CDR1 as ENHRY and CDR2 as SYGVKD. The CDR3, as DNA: TGTGCCATCAGTCCCCCTTGGACTAGCGGTTCAGATACGCAGTATTTT. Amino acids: CAISPPWTSGSDTQYF.

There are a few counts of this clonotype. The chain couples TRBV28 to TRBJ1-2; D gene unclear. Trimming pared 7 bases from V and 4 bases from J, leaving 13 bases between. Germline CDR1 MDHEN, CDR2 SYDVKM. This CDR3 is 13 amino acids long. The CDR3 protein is CASTTGVGYGYTF. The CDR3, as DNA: TGTGCCAGCACAACTGGGGTGGGCTATGGCTACACCTTC.

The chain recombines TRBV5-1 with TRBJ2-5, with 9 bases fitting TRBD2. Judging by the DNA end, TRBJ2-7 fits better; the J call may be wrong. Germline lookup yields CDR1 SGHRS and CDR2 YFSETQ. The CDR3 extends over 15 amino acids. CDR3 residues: CASSVAGAVSYEQYF. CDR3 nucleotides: TGCGCCAGCAGCGTAGCGGGGGCCGTCTCCTACGAGCAGTACTTC.

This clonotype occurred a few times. The CDR3 loop is CALKPTVTGRAFF. The CDR3 nucleotides read TGTGCCTTAAAACCGACCGTGACCGGCAGGGCTTTCTTT. This sequence joins TRBV30 and TRBJ1-1; D gene unclear. CDR1 and CDR2 from the germline V gene are GTSNPN and SVGIG (reference sequence). Between the trimmed V and J ends, which lost 7 bases and 11 bases, there was a span of 23 bases. The CDR3 sequence is 13 residues long.

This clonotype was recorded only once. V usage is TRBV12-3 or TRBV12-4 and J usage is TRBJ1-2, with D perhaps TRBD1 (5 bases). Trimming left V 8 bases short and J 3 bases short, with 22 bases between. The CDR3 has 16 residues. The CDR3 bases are TGTGCCAGCGGTCCGAGTGGGGGATCGACGGACTATGGCTACACCTTC. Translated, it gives CASGPSGGSTDYGYTF.

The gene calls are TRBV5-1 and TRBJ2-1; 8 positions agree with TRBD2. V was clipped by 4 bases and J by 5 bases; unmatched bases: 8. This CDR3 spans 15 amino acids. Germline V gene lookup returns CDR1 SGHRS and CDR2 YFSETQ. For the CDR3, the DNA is TGCGCCAGCAGCCCGGGGGGGGGCGCCCACAATGAGCAGTTCTTC. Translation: CASSPGGGAHNEQFF.

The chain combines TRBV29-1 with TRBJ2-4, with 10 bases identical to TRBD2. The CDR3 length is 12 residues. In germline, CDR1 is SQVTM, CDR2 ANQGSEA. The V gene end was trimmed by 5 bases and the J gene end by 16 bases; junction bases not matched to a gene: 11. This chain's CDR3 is CSVTSGASRPYF. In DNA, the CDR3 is TGCAGCGTTACTAGCGGGGCCAGCCGCCCTTACTTC.

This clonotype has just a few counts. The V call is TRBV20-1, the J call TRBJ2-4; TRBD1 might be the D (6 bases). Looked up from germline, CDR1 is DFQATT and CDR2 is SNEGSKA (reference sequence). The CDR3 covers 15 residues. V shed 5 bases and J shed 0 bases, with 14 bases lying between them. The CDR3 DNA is TGCAGTGCTTCCGGGACACAGCTAGCCAAAAACATTCAGTACTTC. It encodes CSASGTQLAKNIQYF.

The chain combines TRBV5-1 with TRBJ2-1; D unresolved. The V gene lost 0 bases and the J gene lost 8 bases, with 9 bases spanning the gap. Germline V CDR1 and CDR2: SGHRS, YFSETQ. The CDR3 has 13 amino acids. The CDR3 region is CASSLADGYEQFF. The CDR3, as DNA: TGCGCCAGCAGCTTGGCCGATGGGTATGAGCAGTTCTTC. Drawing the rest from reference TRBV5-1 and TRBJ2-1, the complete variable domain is KAGVTQTPRYLIKTRGQQVTLSCSPISGHRSVSWYQQTPGQGLQFLFEYFSETQRNKGNFPGRFSGRQFSNSRSEMNVSTLELGDSALYLCASSLADGYEQFFGPGTRLTVL.

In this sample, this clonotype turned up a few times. Written as DNA, the CDR3 is TGTGCCAGCATCGGACAGGCAATCCTCTATGGCTACACCTTC. Translated, it gives CASIGQAILYGYTF. This chain links TRBV2 with TRBJ1-2; 7 bases are a match to TRBD1. With 7 bases clipped from V and 4 bases from J, the junction kept 9 bases outside the gene matches. The CDR3 has 14 residues. Germline V CDR1 and CDR2: SNHLY, FYNNEI.

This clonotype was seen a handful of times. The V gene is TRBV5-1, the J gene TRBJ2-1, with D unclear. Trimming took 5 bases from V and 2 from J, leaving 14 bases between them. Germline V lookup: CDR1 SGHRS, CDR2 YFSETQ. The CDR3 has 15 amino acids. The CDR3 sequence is CASREGQEPYNEQFF. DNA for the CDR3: TGCGCCAGCAGAGAAGGGCAGGAACCCTACAATGAGCAGTTCTTC.

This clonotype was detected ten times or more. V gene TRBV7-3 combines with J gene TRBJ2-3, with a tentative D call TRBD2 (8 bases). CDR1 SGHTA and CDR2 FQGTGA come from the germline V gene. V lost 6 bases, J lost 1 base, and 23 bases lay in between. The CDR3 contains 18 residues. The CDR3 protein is CASSTGVSSGLRTDTQYF. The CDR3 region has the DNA TGTGCCAGCAGTACAGGGGTGTCTAGCGGGCTTCGCACAGATACGCAGTATTTT.

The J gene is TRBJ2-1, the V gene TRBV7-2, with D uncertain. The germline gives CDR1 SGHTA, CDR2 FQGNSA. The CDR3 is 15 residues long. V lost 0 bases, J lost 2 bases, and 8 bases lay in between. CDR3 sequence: CASSLAHRTYNEQFF. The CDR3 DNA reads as TGTGCCAGCAGCTTAGCGCACCGTACCTACAATGAGCAGTTCTTC.

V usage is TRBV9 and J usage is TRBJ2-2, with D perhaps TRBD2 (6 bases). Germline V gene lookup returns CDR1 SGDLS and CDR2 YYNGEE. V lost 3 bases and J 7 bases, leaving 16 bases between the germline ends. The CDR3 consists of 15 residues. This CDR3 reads CASSGGGRGNGELFF. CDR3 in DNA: TGTGCCAGCAGCGGGGGAGGTCGGGGAAACGGGGAGCTGTTTTTT.

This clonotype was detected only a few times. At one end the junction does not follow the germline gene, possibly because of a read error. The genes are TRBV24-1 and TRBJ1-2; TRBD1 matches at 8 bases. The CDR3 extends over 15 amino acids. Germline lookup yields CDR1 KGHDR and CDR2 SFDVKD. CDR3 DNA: TGTGCCACCAGTGACCGCGGCAGGGGGCAGGTTGGCTACGCCTTC. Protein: CATSDRGRGQVGYAF.

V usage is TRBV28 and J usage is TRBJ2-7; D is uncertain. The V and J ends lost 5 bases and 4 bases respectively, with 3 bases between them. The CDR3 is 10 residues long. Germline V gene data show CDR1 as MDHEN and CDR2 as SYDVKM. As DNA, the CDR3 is TGTGCCAGCAGTAAGTACGAGCAGTACTTC. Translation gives CASSKYEQYF.

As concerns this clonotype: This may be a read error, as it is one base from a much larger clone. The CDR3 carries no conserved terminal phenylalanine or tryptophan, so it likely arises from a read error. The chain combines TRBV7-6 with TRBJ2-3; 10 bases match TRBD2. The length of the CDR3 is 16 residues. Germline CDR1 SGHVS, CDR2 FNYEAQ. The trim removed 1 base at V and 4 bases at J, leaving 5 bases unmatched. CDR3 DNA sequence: TGTGCCAGCAGCTTAGGTAGCGGGGGGAGCGCAGATACGCAGTATTCT. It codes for CASSLGSGGSADTQYS.

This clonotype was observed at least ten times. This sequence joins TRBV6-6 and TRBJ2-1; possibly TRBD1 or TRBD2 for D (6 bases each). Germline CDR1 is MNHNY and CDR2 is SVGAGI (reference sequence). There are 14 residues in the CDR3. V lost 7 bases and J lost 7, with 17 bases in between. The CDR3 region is CASTYGGGRNEQFF. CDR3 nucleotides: TGTGCCAGCACATATGGAGGGGGACGAAATGAGCAGTTCTTC.

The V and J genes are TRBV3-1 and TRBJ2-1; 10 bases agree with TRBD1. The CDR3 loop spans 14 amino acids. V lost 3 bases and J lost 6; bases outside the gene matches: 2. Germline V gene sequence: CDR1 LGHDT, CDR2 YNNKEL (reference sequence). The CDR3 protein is CASSQGQGINEQFF. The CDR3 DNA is TGTGCCAGCAGCCAGGGACAGGGGATCAATGAGCAGTTCTTC.